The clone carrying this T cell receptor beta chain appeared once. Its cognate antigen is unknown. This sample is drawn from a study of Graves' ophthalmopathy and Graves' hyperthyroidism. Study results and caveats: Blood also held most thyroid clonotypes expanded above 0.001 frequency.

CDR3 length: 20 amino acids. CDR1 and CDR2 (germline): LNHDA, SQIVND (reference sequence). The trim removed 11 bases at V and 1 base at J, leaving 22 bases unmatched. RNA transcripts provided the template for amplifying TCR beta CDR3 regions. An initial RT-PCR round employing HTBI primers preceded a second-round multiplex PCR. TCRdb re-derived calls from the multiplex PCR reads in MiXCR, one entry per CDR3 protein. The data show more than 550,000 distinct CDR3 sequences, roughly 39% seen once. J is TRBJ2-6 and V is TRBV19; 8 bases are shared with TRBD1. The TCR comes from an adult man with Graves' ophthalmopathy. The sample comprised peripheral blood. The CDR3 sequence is CAWRDRLGQGSSSGANVLTF. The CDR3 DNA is TGTGCCTGGAGGGACAGGCTAGGGCAGGGCTCTTCGTCTGGGGCCAACGTCCTGACTTTC.